The TCR beta chain under discussion was sequenced for a study of human T cells and chemical hapten exposure. Study details: Mainly, slight library volume differences in the pool made TCR yields vary. Broader study findings: TCRs exceeding a frequency of 1 in 1000 stayed unchanged under DPC sensitization.

Trimming left V 5 bases short and J 5 bases short, with 15 bases between. The CDR3 sequence is 15 residues long. Germline CDR1 reads MNHEY; CDR2 reads SVGEGT. For the library, individual cDNA molecules each received unique molecular identifiers. Per the original data handling: There were a median of roughly 100,000 TCRs per sample, with a range from about 20,000 to 700,000. Each CDR3 protein is one row after TCRdb ran MiXCR on the reads. TCRdb's processing, not the authors' own work, is the source of the V and J calls. The sample contains about 120,000 distinct CDR3 sequences, over 7% of which appear only once. Total RNA was extracted from unfractionated whole blood. There are a few counts of this clonotype. What it recognizes is unknown.

The sequence was obtained from a human donor in good health. Some clones in this sample may be carry-over from other donors' samples. The rearrangement links TRBV6-2 or TRBV6-3 to TRBJ2-2; D is unclear. Material: whole blood. CDR3 protein: CASSHQESVTGELFF. For the CDR3, the DNA is TGTGCCAGCAGTCACCAAGAATCTGTAACCGGGGAGCTGTTTTTT.